The 8 T cell receptor beta chains presented below share a single source sample, sequenced in a study of CD4+ T cells in melanoma. Assay: immunoSEQ multiplex PCR; the TCRdb copy retains only in-frame clones and omits some. The sample has some 13,000 clones, under 80% seen once; the top ten hold about 11%. The sequencing input was cells from a culture (not recorded whether cultured in vitro). The source of these receptors is a human donor with melanoma.

Concerning this clone itself: This CDR3 is also generated by other DNA sequences in the sample. The chain recombines TRBV5-4 with TRBJ1-2, with D unresolved. The germline V and J ends were trimmed by 1 base and 1 base, with 8 bases remaining between them. Germline CDR1 is SGHNT and CDR2 is YYREEE (reference sequence). CDR3 length equals 14 residues. The CDR3 bases are TGTGCCAGCAGCTTGCGAGGGTATAACTATGGCTACACCTTC. This gives the protein CASSLRGYNYGYTF.

The genes are TRBV12-5 and TRBJ1-5; 7 nucleotides agree with TRBD1. The germline CDR1 and CDR2 sequences are LGHNT and FRNRAP. Trimming took 4 bases from V and 2 from J; bases not matched to a gene: 2. This CDR3 has 14 residues. The CDR3 bases are TGTGCTAGTGGTTCCGGACAGGGCAATCAGCCCCAGCATTTT. This encodes CASGSGQGNQPQHF.

The V gene is TRBV6-1, the J gene TRBJ1-5, with D unresolved. Germline V gene sequence: CDR1 MNHNS, CDR2 SASEGT. The CDR3 runs to 13 residues. The V end lost 6 bases, the J end lost 1 base, and 7 bases lay between the germline ends. The CDR3 loop reads CASSSRSNQPQHF. DNA of the CDR3: TGTGCCAGCAGCTCTAGGAGCAATCAGCCCCAGCATTTT.

This clone turned up a few times. V is TRBV21-1 and J is TRBJ1-6; the table gives TRBD1 as D, unverified against the DNA. TRBV21-1 is flagged as a pseudogene. This CDR3 is 12 amino acids long. CDR3 sequence (DNA): TGTGCCAGCAGCAATTCAGGGTGCCCCCTCCACTTT. Translating it yields CASSNSGCPLHF.

This rearrangement joins TRBV27 to TRBJ2-3, with D perhaps matching TRBD2 (6 bases). The length of the CDR3 is 14 residues. CDR1 is MNHEY and CDR2 is SMNVEV in the germline V gene (reference sequence). The V end was cut by 6 bases, the J end by 0 bases, with 10 bases between. The CDR3 DNA follows: TGTGCCAGCAGGCGGGAACCTAGCACAGATACGCAGTATTTT. It yields the protein CASRREPSTDTQYF.

The gene calls are TRBV5-4 and TRBJ1-1; no reliable D call. CDR1 and CDR2 from the germline V gene are SGHNT and YYREEE (reference sequence). Deletions cut 4 bases from V and 1 base from J, with 5 bases between. The CDR3 has 12 amino acids. The CDR3 DNA follows: TGTGCCAGCAGCCCGAGGAACACTGAAGCTTTCTTT. Amino acids: CASSPRNTEAFF.

The chain couples TRBV7-2 to TRBJ1-4; 10 bases map to TRBD1. Germline CDR1 is SGHTA and CDR2 is FQGNSA. The trim removed 8 bases at V and 6 bases at J, leaving 6 bases unmatched. The CDR3 consists of 14 residues. CDR3 nucleotide sequence: TGTGCCAGCGGTCTTGACAGGGGGCATGAAAAACTGTTTTTT. Protein sequence: CASGLDRGHEKLFF.

The chain combines TRBV9 with TRBJ1-2; D uncertain. The germline CDR1 and CDR2 sequences are SGDLS and YYNGEE. This CDR3 contains 13 residues. V was clipped by 0 bases and J by 7 bases, with 10 bases between them. CDR3 sequence reads: CASSVGRAGGYTF. Written as DNA, the CDR3 is TGTGCCAGCAGCGTAGGTAGGGCGGGTGGCTACACCTTC. Drawing the rest from reference TRBV9 and TRBJ1-2, the complete variable domain is DSGVTQTPKHLITATGQRVTLRCSPRSGDLSVYWYQQSLDQGLQFLIQYYNGEERAKGNILERFSAQQFPDLHSELNLSSLELGDSALYFCASSVGRAGGYTFGSGTRLTVV.